The rows below give T cell receptor beta chains drawn from one sample of a study of CD8+ T cells in alopecia areata. Assay used: immunoSEQ multiplex PCR; TCRdb lists only in-frame clones, some missing. The sample yields around 190,000 clones, around 60% seen once. This specimen was CD4+ T cells sorted from blood, taken around week 50, from a patient treated with tofacitinib. The receptors derive from a human donor with alopecia areata. Each CDR3 is given with its conserved first and last residue. The order of the fields is J gene, V gene, clone size, D gene, CDR3 protein, CDR3 DNA. The D gene is left open where the match is weak. A clone size is listed for some rows: how often the clone was seen (once, few, many), or a class if it is expanded.

TRBJ1-2	TRBV30	-	TRBD1	CAWSDARTGGYGYTF	TGTGCCTGGAGTGATGCCCGGACAGGCGGATATGGCTACACCTTC
TRBJ2-3	TRBV7-2	-	-	CASSPALRGPDTQYF	TGTGCCAGCAGCCCGGCACTCCGGGGCCCAGATACGCAGTATTTT
TRBJ2-3	TRBV6-4	-	TRBD1	CASSARGTADTQYF	TGTGCCAGCAGTGCCAGGGGGACCGCAGATACGCAGTATTTT
TRBJ2-3	TRBV29-1	few	TRBD2	CSVAGTSGVTDTQYF	TGCAGCGTTGCAGGGACTAGCGGGGTTACAGATACGCAGTATTTT
TRBJ2-1	TRBV29-1	once	-	CSVEEGPRNNEQFF	TGCAGCGTTGAAGAGGGACCCCGAAACAATGAGCAGTTCTTC
TRBJ2-7	TRBV21-1	few	-	CASRPTKQYF	TGTGCCAGCAGACCGACTAAGCAGTACTTC
TRBJ2-7	TRBV2	-	-	CASSYSSYEQYF	TGTGCCAGCAGTTACAGCTCCTACGAGCAGTACTTC
TRBJ2-5	TRBV5-5	once	-	CASSLATWEAQYF	TGTGCCAGCAGCTTGGCGACATGGGAGGCCCAGTACTTC
TRBJ1-4	TRBV29-1	-	-	CSVEFGSSTNEKLFF	TGCAGCGTTGAGTTTGGGTCGTCGACTAATGAAAAACTGTTTTTT
TRBJ1-5	TRBV5-6	-	-	CASSLHFGSNQPQHF	TGTGCCAGCAGCTTACATTTTGGCAGCAATCAGCCCCAGCATTTT
TRBJ2-2	TRBV5-1	-	TRBD1	CASTGGTADTGELFF	TGCGCCAGCACGGGTGGGACAGCGGACACCGGGGAGCTGTTTTTT
TRBJ1-2	TRBV5-4	few	-	CASSLAEGRASYTF	TGTGCCAGCAGCTTGGCCGAGGGGAGAGCAAGCTACACCTTC
TRBJ2-1	TRBV2	few	-	CASTDLTPNEQFF	TGTGCCAGCACCGACCTCACACCGAATGAGCAGTTCTTC
TRBJ1-1	TRBV30	once	-	CAWSPQTGTEAFF	TGTGCCTGGAGTCCGCAAACCGGTACTGAAGCTTTCTTT
TRBJ1-1	TRBV5-1	-	-	CASNQGLNTEAFF	TGCGCCAGCAACCAGGGTCTTAACACTGAAGCTTTCTTT
TRBJ1-2	TRBV7-2	-	TRBD1	CASSLALTGDGPYGYTF	TGTGCCAGCAGCTTAGCCTTGACAGGGGATGGGCCTTATGGCTACACCTTC
TRBJ2-1	TRBV29-1	-	-	CSVEGGEQFF	TGCAGCGTTGAAGGGGGTGAGCAGTTCTTC
TRBJ2-3	TRBV30	-	-	CAWSRAGTGTDTQYF	TGTGCCTGGAGTCGGGCAGGGACGGGCACAGATACGCAGTATTTT
TRBJ1-1	TRBV29-1	few	TRBD1	CSVEITGGLNTEAFF	TGCAGCGTTGAGATAACAGGGGGCCTGAACACTGAAGCTTTCTTT
TRBJ2-1	TRBV6-4	-	-	CASSLTLSGEQFF	TGTGCCAGCAGTCTAACTTTATCGGGAGAGCAGTTCTTC
TRBJ2-1	TRBV30	-	TRBD1	CAWRDTGGREQFF	TGTGCCTGGAGGGATACAGGGGGCAGGGAGCAGTTCTTC
TRBJ1-5	TRBV28	-	-	CASSLGPGHDELGNQPQHF	TGTGCCAGCAGTTTGGGTCCGGGACATGACGAGTTGGGCAATCAGCCCCAGCATTTT
TRBJ2-1	TRBV19	many	TRBD1	CASSLKTGQGLVNEQFF	TGTGCCAGTAGCCTTAAGACGGGACAGGGATTAGTCAATGAGCAGTTCTTC
TRBJ1-2	TRBV7-9	-	-	CASSPLSGDGYTF	TGTGCCAGCAGCCCTTTGTCGGGGGACGGCTACACCTTC
TRBJ1-1	TRBV5-1	-	-	CASSQGQANTEAFF	TGCGCCAGCAGCCAGGGCCAGGCGAACACTGAAGCTTTCTTT
TRBJ1-3	TRBV5-1	few	-	CASSVVPSSGNTIYF	TGCGCCAGCAGCGTGGTACCGAGCTCTGGAAACACCATATATTTT
TRBJ1-6	TRBV15	-	TRBD1	CATSARTGSNSPLHF	TGTGCCACCAGCGCCAGGACAGGGAGTAATTCACCCCTCCACTTT
TRBJ1-1	TRBV18	-	-	CASSPGMNTEAFF	TGTGCCAGCTCACCAGGGATGAACACTGAAGCTTTCTTT
TRBJ2-5	TRBV29-1	-	-	CSVKGGGETQYF	TGCAGCGTCAAAGGGGGGGGAGAGACCCAGTACTTC
TRBJ1-6	TRBV5-1	few	-	CASSLGPQGSPLHF	TGCGCCAGCAGCTTGGGTCCGCAGGGTTCACCCCTCCACTTT
TRBJ2-6	TRBV5-4	-	-	CASSAESGANVLTF	TGTGCCAGCAGCGCAGAGTCTGGGGCCAACGTCCTGACTTTC
TRBJ2-5	TRBV5-1	-	-	CASSSDIWETQYF	TGCGCCAGCAGCTCGGACATATGGGAGACCCAGTACTTC
TRBJ2-1	TRBV29-1	-	-	CSGRQGGTYNEQFF	TGCAGCGGACGACAAGGGGGGACCTACAATGAGCAGTTCTTC
TRBJ1-2	TRBV11-2	-	TRBD1	CASRKPGQGDFGYTF	TGTGCCAGCAGGAAACCGGGACAGGGGGATTTTGGCTACACCTTC
TRBJ1-4	TRBV5-1	-	-	CASSNDRHEKLFF	TGCGCCAGCAGCAACGACAGGCATGAAAAACTGTTTTTT
TRBJ2-4	TRBV14	-	-	CASSQGAKNIQYF	TGTGCCAGCAGCCAAGGGGCTAAGAACATTCAGTACTTC
TRBJ1-1	TRBV30	-	TRBD1	CAWSGSPGTGPPRGTEAFF	TGTGCCTGGAGTGGATCACCCGGGACAGGGCCACCGCGGGGCACTGAAGCTTTCTTT
TRBJ1-6	TRBV30	once	TRBD1	CAWTDRGNSPLHF	TGTGCCTGGACGGACAGGGGCAATTCACCCCTCCACTTT
TRBJ2-3	TRBV7-2	-	TRBD1	CASSVDRAVSDTQYF	TGTGCCAGCAGCGTGGACAGGGCGGTTTCGGATACGCAGTATTTT
TRBJ2-7	TRBV7-2	-	-	CASSATSSYEQYF	TGTGCCAGCAGCGCTACCTCTTCCTACGAGCAGTACTTC
TRBJ1-1	TRBV30	-	TRBD1	CAWSVKDRARPVGTEAFF	TGTGCCTGGAGTGTAAAGGACAGGGCCCGTCCGGTCGGCACTGAAGCTTTCTTT
TRBJ1-5	TRBV29-1	-	TRBD1	CSVDGGTAGQPQHF	TGCAGCGTTGATGGGGGGACAGCGGGACAGCCCCAGCATTTT
TRBJ2-7	TRBV25-1	-	TRBD1	CASIGTGRQYF	TGTGCCAGCATAGGGACAGGGAGGCAGTACTTC
TRBJ2-7	TRBV29-1	few	-	CSVGTGAYEQYF	TGCAGCGTTGGGACGGGGGCCTACGAGCAGTACTTC
TRBJ1-1	TRBV30	few	-	CAWSVLGRGNTEAFF	TGTGCCTGGAGTGTCTTGGGAAGGGGGAACACTGAAGCTTTCTTT
TRBJ2-3	TRBV7-2	-	-	CASYAFSTDTQYF	TGTGCCAGCTACGCGTTCAGCACAGATACGCAGTATTTT
TRBJ2-6	TRBV25-1	once	-	CASYRSGANVLTF	TGTGCCAGTTACAGGTCTGGGGCCAACGTCCTGACTTTC
TRBJ2-2	TRBV29-1	-	-	CSVEYRGRSTGELFF	TGCAGCGTTGAGTATCGGGGGCGAAGCACCGGGGAGCTGTTTTTT
TRBJ1-2	TRBV6-5	-	-	CASSDGPNYGYTF	TGTGCCAGCAGTGACGGCCCGAACTATGGCTACACCTTC
TRBJ2-7	TRBV6-5	-	-	CASSLGDTAYEQYF	TGTGCCAGCAGTTTAGGGGACACAGCCTACGAGCAGTACTTC
TRBJ2-7	TRBV10-3	few	TRBD2	CAISPGGTEQYF	TGTGCCATCAGCCCGGGGGGGACCGAGCAGTACTTC